The present T cell receptor beta chain was sequenced within a study of blood T cell repertoires in COVID-19. Study-level information: T cells, B-cell-depleted T cells, or PBMCs supplied cDNA or gDNA.

Method: immunoSEQ multiplex PCR; TCRdb's copy keeps in-frame clones and lacks some. The sample consists of 230,000 or so clones, about 79% of them appearing once. The length of the CDR3 is 16 residues. The ends lost 2 bases at V and 11 bases at J; junction bases unmatched: 15. From germline, CDR1 is MGHRA and CDR2 YSYEKL. Sequenced sample: peripheral blood. This TCR came from a man aged 35-49 years who had recovered from COVID-19. The chain recombines TRBV4-1 with TRBJ2-3; 8 positions agree with TRBD2. The DNA of the CDR3 is TGCGCCAGCAGCCAACCGAGCGGGAGCCGACGGGGGGGGCAGTATTTT. This gives the protein CASSQPSGSRRGGQYF.